Listed here are 5 T cell receptor beta chains from one sample, sequenced in a study of tumor and adjacent non-tumor tissue in lung cancer. A modified ARM-PCR protocol with three rounds of nested PCR amplified TCRbeta. MiXCR was run by TCRdb on the multiplex PCR reads, yielding one entry per CDR3 protein. This table has tens of thousands of distinct CDR3 sequences, under 80% appearing once. RNA was extracted from bulk tissue without any cell sorting. Sequencing was performed on lung tumor tissue. The receptors stem from a woman between 50 and 59 years old with non-small cell lung cancer.

Note on this clonotype: The junction departs from the called germline gene at one end, perhaps through a read error. J is TRBJ1-1 and V is TRBV11-3; 8 nucleotides align to TRBD1. Germline V CDR1 and CDR2: SGHNT, YENEEA. The CDR3 loop spans 14 amino acids. The CDR3 is CTSNPDRGNTEVFF. For the CDR3, the DNA is TGTACCAGCAACCCCGACAGGGGAAATACTGAAGTTTTCTTT. The variable domain in full, with the rest retrieved from reference TRBV11-3 and TRBJ1-1, is EAGVVQSPRYKIIEKKQPVAFWCNPISGHNTLYWYLQNLGQGPELLIRYENEEAVDDSQLPKDRFSAERLKGVDSTLKIQPAELGDSAVYLCTSNPDRGNTEVFFGQGTRLTVV.

The chain has TRBV10-3 and TRBJ1-1; possible D gene TRBD1, 6 bases. The germline V gene encodes CDR1 ENHRY and CDR2 SYGVKD. This CDR3 region has 13 residues. The V and J ends lost 7 bases and 8 bases respectively, with 17 bases between them. The CDR3 DNA is TGTGCCATCACTAAAGGGAATGGACAGGAAGCTTTCTTT. Residues: CAITKGNGQEAFF.

V usage is TRBV19 and J usage is TRBJ2-1; TRBD2 matches at 12 bases. The CDR3 covers 15 residues. Germline V gives CDR1 LNHDA, CDR2 SQIVND (reference sequence). J was trimmed by 2 bases and V by 4 bases; bases with no gene match: 0. CDR3 sequence: CASSRLAGAYNEQFF. The CDR3, as DNA: TGTGCCAGTAGTAGACTAGCGGGAGCCTACAATGAGCAGTTCTTC.

This clonotype was seen once. The rearrangement links TRBV11-1 to TRBJ2-2; D not certain. This CDR3 comprises 18 residues. The germline CDR1 and CDR2 sequences are SGHAT and FQDESV (reference sequence). CDR3 region: CTVSFGAWAQLNTGELFF. In DNA form, the CDR3 reads TGTACCGTCAGCTTCGGAGCGTGGGCTCAGTTGAACACCGGGGAGCTGTTTTTT.

About this clonotype itself: This CDR3 fails to terminate in the conserved phenylalanine or tryptophan, so it likely reflects a read error. This chain connects TRBV6-1 to TRBJ1-1; 9 bases map to TRBD1. The CDR3 sequence is 13 residues long. CDR1 and CDR2 (germline): MNHNS, SASEGT. CDR3 region: CASSPGTGYKAFV. The CDR3 bases are TGCGCCAGCAGTCCAGGGACAGGGTACAAAGCTTTCGTT.